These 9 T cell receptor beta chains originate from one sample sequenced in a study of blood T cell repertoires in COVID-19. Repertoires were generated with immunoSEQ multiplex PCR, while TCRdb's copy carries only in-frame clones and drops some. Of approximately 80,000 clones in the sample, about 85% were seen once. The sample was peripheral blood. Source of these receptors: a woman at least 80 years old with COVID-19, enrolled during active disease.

The CDR3 bases are TGTGCCAGCAGCTCAGACAGGGGCCTGGGGTATGGCTACACCTTC. Translated, it gives CASSSDRGLGYGYTF. The V and J genes are TRBV7-2 and TRBJ1-2, with TRBD1 matching 8 bases. Germline V lookup: CDR1 SGHTA, CDR2 FQGNSA. The V and J ends lost 4 bases and 5 bases, in that order; junction bases with no gene match: 9. The CDR3 spans 15 residues.

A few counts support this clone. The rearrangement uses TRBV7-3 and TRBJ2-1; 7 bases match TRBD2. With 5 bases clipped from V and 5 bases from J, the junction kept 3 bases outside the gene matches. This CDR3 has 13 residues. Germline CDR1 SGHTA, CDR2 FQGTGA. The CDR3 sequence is CASSPGLDNEQFF. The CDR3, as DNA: TGTGCCAGCAGCCCCGGACTAGACAATGAGCAGTTCTTC.

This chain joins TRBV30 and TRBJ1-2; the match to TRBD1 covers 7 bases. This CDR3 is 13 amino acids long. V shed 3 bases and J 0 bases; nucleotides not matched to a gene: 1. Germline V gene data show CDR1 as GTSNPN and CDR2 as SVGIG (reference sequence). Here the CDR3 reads CAWRGQTNYGYTF. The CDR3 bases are TGTGCCTGGAGGGGACAGACTAACTATGGCTACACCTTC.

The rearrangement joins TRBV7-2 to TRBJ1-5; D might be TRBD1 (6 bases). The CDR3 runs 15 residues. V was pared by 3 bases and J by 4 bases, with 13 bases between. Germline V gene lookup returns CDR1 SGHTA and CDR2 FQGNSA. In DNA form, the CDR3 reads TGTGCCAGCAGCTTGCAGGGGCTTCCTAATCAGCCCCAGCATTTT. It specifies CASSLQGLPNQPQHF.

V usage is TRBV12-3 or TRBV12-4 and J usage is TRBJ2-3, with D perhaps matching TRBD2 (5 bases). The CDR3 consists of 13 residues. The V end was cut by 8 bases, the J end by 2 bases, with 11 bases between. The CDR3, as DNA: TGTGCCAGCGAAGCGAGGGCCACAGATACGCAGTATTTT. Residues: CASEARATDTQYF.

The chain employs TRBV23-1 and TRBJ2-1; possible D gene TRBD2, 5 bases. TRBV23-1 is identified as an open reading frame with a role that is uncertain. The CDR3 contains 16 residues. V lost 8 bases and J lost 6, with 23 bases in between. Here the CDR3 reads CASDSKGVASCNEQFF. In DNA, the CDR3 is TGCGCCAGCGACTCGAAAGGCGTGGCTAGCTGCAATGAGCAGTTCTTC.

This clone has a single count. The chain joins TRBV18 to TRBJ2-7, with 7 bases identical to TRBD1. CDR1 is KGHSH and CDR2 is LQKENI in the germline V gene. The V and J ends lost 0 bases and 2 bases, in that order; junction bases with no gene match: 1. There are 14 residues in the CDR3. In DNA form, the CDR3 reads TGTGCCAGCTCACCACCGGGACAGCCCTACGAGCAGTACTTC. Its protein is CASSPPGQPYEQYF.

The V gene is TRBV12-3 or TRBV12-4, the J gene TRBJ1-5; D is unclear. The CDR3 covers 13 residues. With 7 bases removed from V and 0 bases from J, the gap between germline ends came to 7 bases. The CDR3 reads CASNQYSNQPQHF. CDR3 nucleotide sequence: TGTGCCAGCAACCAGTATAGCAATCAGCCCCAGCATTTT.

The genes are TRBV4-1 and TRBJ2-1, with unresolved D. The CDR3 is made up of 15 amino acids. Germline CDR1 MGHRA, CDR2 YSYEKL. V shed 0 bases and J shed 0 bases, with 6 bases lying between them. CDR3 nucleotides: TGCGCCAGCAGCCAAGACCCAGGCTCCTACAATGAGCAGTTCTTC. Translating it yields CASSQDPGSYNEQFF.